Described below is a single T cell receptor (beta chain) sequence and its context. Germline V lookup: CDR1 SGDLS, CDR2 YYNGEE. V was shortened by 3 bases and J by 1 base, with 13 bases between the two germline ends. This CDR3 spans 15 amino acids. This sample was taken from a study of response to subunit inactivated influenza vaccine. TCRdb itself ran the RT-PCR reads through MiXCR, one entry per CDR3 protein. The profile shows around 480,000 distinct CDR3 sequences, 16% of them singletons. V is TRBV9 and J is TRBJ1-1, with D maybe TRBD1 (5 bases). Sequences were derived from CD4+ T cells sorted from PBMCs, sampled 23 months after vaccination. This receptor was taken from a man aged 50 to 69 who received an inactivated influenza vaccine. The CDR3 loop is CASSAMGTANTEAFF. Written as DNA, the CDR3 is TGTGCCAGCAGCGCGATGGGGACGGCGAACACTGAAGCTTTCTTT. The complete variable domain, with remaining parts taken from reference TRBV9 and TRBJ1-1, reads DSGVTQTPKHLITATGQRVTLRCSPRSGDLSVYWYQQSLDQGLQFLIQYYNGEERAKGNILERFSAQQFPDLHSELNLSSLELGDSALYFCASSAMGTANTEAFFGQGTRLTVV.